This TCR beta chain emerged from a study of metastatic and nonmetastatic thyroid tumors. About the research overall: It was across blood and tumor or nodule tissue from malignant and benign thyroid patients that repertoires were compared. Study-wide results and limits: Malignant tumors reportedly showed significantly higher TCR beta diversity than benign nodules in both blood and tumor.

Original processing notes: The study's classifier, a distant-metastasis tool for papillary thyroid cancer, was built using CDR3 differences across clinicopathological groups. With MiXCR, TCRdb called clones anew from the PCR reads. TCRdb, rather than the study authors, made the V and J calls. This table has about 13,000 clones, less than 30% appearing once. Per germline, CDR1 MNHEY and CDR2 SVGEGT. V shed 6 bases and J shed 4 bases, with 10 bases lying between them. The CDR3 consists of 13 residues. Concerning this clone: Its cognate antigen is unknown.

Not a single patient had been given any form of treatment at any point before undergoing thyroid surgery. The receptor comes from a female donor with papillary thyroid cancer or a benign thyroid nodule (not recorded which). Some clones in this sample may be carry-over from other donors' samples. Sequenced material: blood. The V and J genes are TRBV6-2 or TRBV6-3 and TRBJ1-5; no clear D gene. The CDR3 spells CASRGLLNQPQHF. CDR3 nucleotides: TGTGCCAGCAGAGGACTCCTTAATCAGCCCCAGCATTTT.